The 21 T cell receptor beta chains below were found in one sample sequenced in a study of T cells after yellow fever vaccination. Using its own MiXCR run on the 5' RACE reads, TCRdb lists one record per CDR3 protein. The sample has 500,000 to 700,000 distinct CDR3 sequences, 15% to 20% seen once; the top ten hold 14%. This specimen consisted of PBMCs, obtained 15 days after the yellow fever booster vaccination. These receptors were taken from a man aged 25 to 45 who received the YFV17D yellow fever vaccine.

The rearrangement joins TRBV7-2 to TRBJ1-2; no reliable D call. The V and J ends lost 1 base and 8 bases respectively, with 8 bases between them. The CDR3 has 12 residues. Per germline, CDR1 SGHTA and CDR2 FQGNSA. The CDR3 DNA reads TGTGCCAGCAGCTTAGTTGGAGAGGGCTACACCTTC. The encoded protein is CASSLVGEGYTF.

This clonotype has just one count. This chain joins TRBV9 and TRBJ2-5; no firm D call. Germline values: CDR1 SGDLS, CDR2 YYNGEE. The CDR3 has 14 residues. The germline V and J ends were trimmed by 3 bases and 7 bases, with 16 bases remaining between them. In DNA, the CDR3 is TGTGCCAGCAGCGCGGATTCGGAACCTGGGACCCAGTACTTC. It encodes CASSADSEPGTQYF.

This clonotype was recorded a few times. The V gene is TRBV7-2, the J gene TRBJ1-1; D unresolved. V was pared by 4 bases and J by 4 bases, with 13 bases between. CDR3 size: 14 residues. Germline lookup yields CDR1 SGHTA and CDR2 FQGNSA. The CDR3 loop is CASSSQALVTEAFF. CDR3 nucleotide sequence: TGTGCCAGCAGCTCCCAAGCACTGGTCACTGAAGCTTTCTTT.

Only a few counts were recorded for this clonotype. The chain joins TRBV12-5 to TRBJ2-1; 9 nucleotides align to TRBD2. Germline lookup yields CDR1 LGHNT and CDR2 FRNRAP. Trimming took 5 bases from V and 3 from J; bases not matched to a gene: 11. CDR3 length: 17 amino acids. The CDR3 DNA reads TGTGCTAGTGGTCTTGGGTCGGGACTAGCAGACTACAATGAGCAGTTCTTC. This sequence encodes CASGLGSGLADYNEQFF.

A few counts support this clonotype. The chain uses TRBV27 and TRBJ2-5, with D possibly TRBD1 on 6 matching bases. CDR1 MNHEY and CDR2 SMNVEV come from the germline V gene (reference sequence). This CDR3 has 13 residues. With 2 bases removed from V and 7 bases from J, the gap between germline ends came to 11 bases. CDR3 in amino acids: CASSLRGSGTQYF. DNA of the CDR3: TGTGCCAGCAGTTTAAGGGGGTCGGGGACCCAGTACTTC.

The J gene is TRBJ2-5, the V gene TRBV10-3, with 8 bases identical to TRBD2. The CDR3 runs 16 residues. CDR1 is ENHRY, CDR2 SYGVKD, per germline. The ends lost 2 bases at V and 2 bases at J; junction bases unmatched: 7. The CDR3 sequence: CAISELGRADQETQYF. CDR3 in DNA: TGTGCCATCAGTGAGCTCGGGAGGGCCGATCAAGAGACCCAGTACTTC.

The rearrangement links TRBV20-1 to TRBJ2-1; TRBD1 aligns across 7 bases. The CDR3 length is 16 residues. Germline CDR1 reads DFQATT; CDR2 reads SNEGSKA (reference sequence). Unmatched junction bases numbered 14, after V lost 1 base and J lost 8 bases. The chain's CDR3 is CSARVSVQGFFDEQFF. In nucleotides, the CDR3 is TGCAGTGCTAGAGTTTCGGTACAGGGGTTTTTCGATGAGCAGTTCTTC.

The rearrangement joins TRBV28 to TRBJ2-5, with 7 bases identical to TRBD1. V shed 6 bases, J shed 4 bases, and the junction held 5 bases outside the gene matches. This CDR3 has 13 residues. Germline V lookup: CDR1 MDHEN, CDR2 SYDVKM. The CDR3 loop reads CASRPRGRETQYF. CDR3 nucleotide sequence: TGTGCCAGCAGGCCCAGGGGGAGAGAGACCCAGTACTTC.

This clonotype was counted only a few times. The chain couples TRBV10-3 to TRBJ2-5; D ambiguous. The CDR3 is made up of 13 amino acids. Per the germline V gene, CDR1 is ENHRY and CDR2 is SYGVKD. Trimming took 4 bases from V and 0 from J, leaving 6 bases between them. The CDR3 spells CAISATHQETQYF. The DNA for the CDR3 is TGTGCCATCAGTGCTACACACCAAGAGACCCAGTACTTC.

This clonotype is a singleton in its sample. J is TRBJ1-1 and V is TRBV25-1; TRBD1 matches at 8 bases. Germline CDR1 MGHDK, CDR2 SYGVNS. Trimming cost V 8 bases and J 6 bases; bases outside gene matches: 8. The CDR3 extends over 13 amino acids. DNA for the CDR3: TGTGCCAGCGTAGGACAGGGAGCTTCTGAAGCTTTCTTT. This sequence encodes CASVGQGASEAFF.

The rearrangement links TRBV3-1 to TRBJ1-1, with 9 nucleotides matching TRBD1. The trim removed 5 bases at V and 8 bases at J, leaving 9 bases unmatched. CDR3 length equals 14 residues. Germline CDR1 and CDR2: LGHDT and YNNKEL (reference sequence). In DNA form, the CDR3 reads TGTGCCAGCAGCTCTAGGGACAGGGCCGGGGAAGCTTTCTTT. Its protein product is CASSSRDRAGEAFF.

This clonotype was seen more than once but under ten times. The chain joins TRBV5-1 to TRBJ2-1; 9 nucleotides match TRBD2. Germline trimming cut 2 bases from V and 2 bases from J; bases unmatched to any gene: 2. This CDR3 is 15 amino acids long. Germline V gives CDR1 SGHRS, CDR2 YFSETQ. In nucleotides, the CDR3 is TGCGCCAGCAGCTTCGGACTAGCGACCTACAATGAGCAGTTCTTC. Translating gives CASSFGLATYNEQFF.

This clonotype was seen a few times. The chain carries TRBV7-2 and TRBJ2-2; possibly TRBD2 for D (5 bases). The V gene's germline CDR1 is SGHTA and CDR2 FQGNSA. CDR3 length equals 13 residues. Trimming shortened V by 9 bases and J by 8 bases, and 16 bases separated the two germline ends. CDR3 nucleotides: TGTGCCAGTCGCGGGCCCATTGGGGGGGAGCTGTTTTTT. Protein: CASRGPIGGELFF.

The V call is TRBV18, the J call TRBJ1-1; D gene unclear. From germline, CDR1 is KGHSH and CDR2 LQKENI. This CDR3 spans 15 amino acids. The V gene lost 6 bases and the J gene lost 0 bases, with 14 bases spanning the gap. This chain's CDR3 is CASSPTHNMNTEAFF. In nucleotides, the CDR3 is TGTGCCAGCTCGCCTACGCATAACATGAACACTGAAGCTTTCTTT.

This clonotype came up a few times. The chain recombines TRBV4-2 with TRBJ2-3, with a weak D call TRBD2 (5 bases). Germline V CDR1 and CDR2: LGHNA, YNFKEQ. V dropped 0 bases and J dropped 4 bases, with 8 bases sitting between them. The CDR3 has 14 residues. The CDR3 sequence: CASSQDGVPDTQYF. The CDR3 region has the DNA TGTGCCAGCAGCCAAGACGGGGTCCCAGATACGCAGTATTTT.

This clonotype was found a few times. The chain uses TRBV6-1 and TRBJ1-2, with D maybe TRBD1 (5 bases). Trimming left V 4 bases short and J 4 bases short, with 10 bases between. The germline V gene encodes CDR1 MNHNS and CDR2 SASEGT. CDR3 length: 13 residues. CDR3 in amino acids: CASSADQGYGYTF. For the CDR3, the DNA is TGTGCCAGCAGTGCAGACCAGGGCTATGGCTACACCTTC.

A single count supports this clonotype. This sequence joins TRBV7-7 and TRBJ2-1, with 8 bases matching TRBD2. Germline trimming cut 3 bases from V and 2 bases from J; bases unmatched to any gene: 6. Germline V gene lookup returns CDR1 SSHAT and CDR2 FNYEAQ (reference sequence). The CDR3 runs to 16 residues. As DNA, the CDR3 is TGTGCCAGCAGCTTGAGTGGGACTAGTGCCTACAATGAGCAGTTCTTC. Protein sequence: CASSLSGTSAYNEQFF.

The rearrangement uses TRBV4-3 and TRBJ2-1; no reliable D call. Trimming left V 0 bases short and J 7 bases short, with 13 bases between. CDR1 is LGHNA and CDR2 is YSLEER in the germline V gene. The CDR3 is made up of 15 amino acids. CDR3 DNA: TGCGCCAGCAGCCAAGATATGACCCATAGAAATGAGCAGTTCTTC. Its translation is CASSQDMTHRNEQFF.

The table lists this clonotype with a few counts. The gene calls are TRBV7-9 and TRBJ2-1; 11 nucleotides agree with TRBD2. Germline V CDR1 and CDR2: SEHNR, FQNEAQ (reference sequence). The CDR3 is made up of 14 amino acids. The J segment lost 9 bases and the V segment lost 5 bases, leaving 6 bases of the junction unmatched. The CDR3 coding sequence is TGTGCCAGCAGCCGTAGCGGGAGGGCGGGTGAGCAGTTCTTC. It translates to CASSRSGRAGEQFF.

V and J are TRBV11-2 and TRBJ1-2, with D possibly TRBD1 on 5 matching bases. The germline V and J ends were trimmed by 5 bases and 5 bases, with 15 bases remaining between them. There are 14 residues in the CDR3. Germline V CDR1 and CDR2: SGHAT, FQNNGV. The CDR3 region has the DNA TGTGCCAGCAGCCCCGGGTGGGGCAAGTATGGCTACACCTTC. As protein: CASSPGWGKYGYTF.

This sequence joins TRBV12-3 or TRBV12-4 and TRBJ2-1, with D tentatively TRBD2 (6 bases). The CDR3 is made up of 17 amino acids. The V and J ends lost 3 bases and 12 bases respectively, with 27 bases between them. In nucleotides, the CDR3 is TGTGCCAGCAGTTTCCCACCGGCTAGCGCACTTACCAAGGGGCAGTTCTTC. It is translated as CASSFPPASALTKGQFF.